Listed below are T cell receptor beta chains from one sample, sequenced in a study of tumor-infiltrating lymphocytes in primary liver carcinoma. TCRdb reanalysed the multiplex PCR reads using MiXCR and keeps one entry per CDR3 protein. The data contain approximately 190,000 distinct CDR3 sequences, 85% of them seen just once; the ten biggest clones take up around 18%. Material for sequencing was tumor tissue from primary liver carcinoma. The receptors were gathered from a man aged 40-49 years with primary liver carcinoma and hepatitis B virus infection. Each CDR3 is given with its conserved first and last residue. Each record gives: J gene, D gene, clone size, V gene, CDR3 DNA, CDR3 protein. D genes are given only for firm matches. A row's size may be missing; if present it is once, few, many or a size class.

TRBJ2-1,-,-,TRBV11-3,TGTGCCAGCAGCTTAGGCATACCGAACAATGAGCAGTTCTTC,CASSLGIPNNEQFF
TRBJ1-2,-,-,TRBV9,TGTGCCAGCAGCGTTATGGAGGATAACCATGGCTACACCTTC,CASSVMEDNHGYTF
TRBJ2-3,-,-,TRBV11-3,TGTGCCAGCAGCATAGATCTGGGGGTGGCTCAGTCCCAGTATTTT,CASSIDLGVAQSQYF
TRBJ2-2,-,-,TRBV29-1,TGCTGCGATGCAAAGGGGACCGGGGAGCCGTTTTTT,CCDAKGTGEPFF
TRBJ2-1,-,-,TRBV28,TGTGTCAGCAGTTGGGCTAGCCTGGATGAGCAGTTCTTC,CVSSWASLDEQFF
TRBJ2-5,-,once,TRBV7-6,TGTGCCAGCAGCCTAAATCTGGGTCGGGGGACCCAGTATTTC,CASSLNLGRGTQYF
TRBJ2-2,-,-,TRBV29-1,TGCATCATTGAAGTACTGGACTCTCAGGTCACCGGGGAGCTGTTTTTT,CIIEVLDSQVTGELFF
TRBJ2-7,-,-,TRBV4-3,TGCGCCAACAGCCAAGAAAAGCGCTACGAGCAGTACTTC,CANSQEKRYEQYF
TRBJ2-1,-,-,TRBV29-1,TGCAGCTCAGAATGGGGGGTGTGTGAGCAGTTCTTC,CSSEWGVCEQFF
TRBJ2-5,TRBD2,many,TRBV10-3,TGTGCCATCAGTGACCCTGGCGGGAGGCGGGAGACCCAGTACTTC,CAISDPGGRRETQYF
TRBJ2-5,-,-,TRBV6-1,TGTGCTAGCAGTGTAAGGGGTACAGGGACCCAGTACTTC,CASSVRGTGTQYF
TRBJ2-7,-,-,TRBV6-5,TGTGCCAGCAGTTACGGAGTCATGGGACATACCTATGAGCAGTACTTC,CASSYGVMGHTYEQYF
TRBJ2-5,-,-,TRBV6-1,TGTGCCAGCAGTGATCTCCGAGAGGGGGTAAGGGCTCAGTACTTC,CASSDLREGVRAQYF
TRBJ1-1,-,-,TRBV29-1,TGCAGCGATGAAGTCATAAATCTGGGAACCCAACGACCTGAAGCTTTCTTT,CSDEVINLGTQRPEAFF
TRBJ2-7,-,-,TRBV5-4,TGTGCCAGCAGCTTGTTTGGTGGCCCCTCCTACGACCAGTACTTC,CASSLFGGPSYDQYF
TRBJ2-2,-,-,TRBV6-5,TGTGCCAGCAGTTGCATGGAGGACACCGGGGAGCTGTTTTTT,CASSCMEDTGELFF
TRBJ2-7,-,-,TRBV6-6,TGTGCCAGCAGTTACTACGGGACCTCAGTCGAACAGCACTTC,CASSYYGTSVEQHF
TRBJ2-7,-,-,TRBV4-1,TGCGCCAGCAGCCCCCGAGAGGAACTCTTCTACGAGCATTGCTTC,CASSPREELFYEHCF
TRBJ2-3,TRBD2,-,TRBV28,TGTGCTACCAGTTTCCTAGCGGGTTACACAGATACGCAGTATTTT,CATSFLAGYTDTQYF
TRBJ2-4,-,once,TRBV10-2,TGCGCCAGCAGTACACAACAGCTAGCCAAAGACATTCAGTACTTC,CASSTQQLAKDIQYF
TRBJ2-7,-,few,TRBV5-1,TGCGCCAGCAGCACGACAGTGGGGGACTCCTACGAGCAGTACTTC,CASSTTVGDSYEQYF
TRBJ2-3,-,-,TRBV6-2/TRBV6-3,TGTGCCAGTAGTTCGGCACTAGGGAATACGCAGTACTTT,CASSSALGNTQYF
TRBJ1-1,-,-,TRBV6-1,TGTGCCAATAGTCCTACTGGGTACACTGAAGCTTTCTTT,CANSPTGYTEAFF
TRBJ1-5,-,once,TRBV4-1,TGCGCCAGCAATCCCATAGAGGGGAGCAATCAGTGCCAGCATTTT,CASNPIEGSNQCQHF
TRBJ2-7,-,-,TRBV29-1,TGCAGTGTCCGTTCGCCAGCTAATCCTGAGCAGTACTTC,CSVRSPANPEQYF
TRBJ1-1,-,once,TRBV10-2,TGCGCCAGCAGGGGAGAGCATTTGGACATTGAAGCTTTCTTT,CASRGEHLDIEAFF
TRBJ2-1,-,-,TRBV6-5,TGTGCCAGTAGTTACTCCAAGGCGGCGGGGCCCTCCTACAATAAGCAGTTCTTC,CASSYSKAAGPSYNKQFF
TRBJ2-3,-,-,TRBV5-1,TGCGCCAGCAGCTTGATCCTGGAGGCGGGTGCTGGAGATACGCAGTATTTT,CASSLILEAGAGDTQYF
TRBJ2-1,TRBD2,-,TRBV6-5,TGTGCCAGCAGTTTACGACTAGCGGGAAGACTTGATGAGCAGTTCTTC,CASSLRLAGRLDEQFF
TRBJ2-3,TRBD2,many,TRBV12-5,TGTGCTAGTGGCAGAGCGGGAGATGGTCCAGATACGCAGTATTTT,CASGRAGDGPDTQYF
TRBJ2-1,TRBD2,-,TRBV12-3/TRBV12-4,TGTGCCAACATTTCGAGACTAGCGGGAAGGGGTGAGCAGTTCTTC,CANISRLAGRGEQFF
TRBJ1-4,-,-,TRBV12-3/TRBV12-4,TGTGCCGGCAGTTTGGCAGGGACTGAAGAACTGTTATTT,CAGSLAGTEELLF
TRBJ2-3,TRBD2,-,TRBV6-1,TGTGCCAACAGTGAAGGCGGGAGCTCAGATACGCAATATTTT,CANSEGGSSDTQYF
TRBJ1-5,TRBD1,-,TRBV12-3/TRBV12-4,TGTGTCAGCAGCCGACAGGGCGACAATCAGCCCCAACATTTT,CVSSRQGDNQPQHF
TRBJ2-1,-,-,TRBV5-1,TGCGCCAGCAGCTTTTCGGGAGCGTACATTGAGCAGTTCTTC,CASSFSGAYIEQFF
TRBJ2-3,TRBD1,-,TRBV29-1,TGCAATGGGGGACAGGGGGCGGTCACAGATACGCAGTATTTT,CNGGQGAVTDTQYF
TRBJ2-1,-,-,TRBV24-1,TGTGCCACCAGTGATGGGGCTAGCGTAGTCTCCTACAATGAGCAGTTCTTC,CATSDGASVVSYNEQFF
TRBJ2-7,-,-,TRBV4-2,TGCGCCAACAGCCACGATATTGGCAGGGGCCCCTACGAGCAGTACTTC,CANSHDIGRGPYEQYF
TRBJ1-5,TRBD1,-,TRBV28,TGTGCCAGCAGGTCGACAGGGGCTTCCCAGCTGCAGCATTTT,CASRSTGASQLQHF
TRBJ2-3,TRBD2,-,TRBV6-6,TGTGCCAGCAGTCCCGGGGGGTCTAGCATAGATACGCAGTATTTT,CASSPGGSSIDTQYF